This TCR beta chain appears in the sequencing data of a study of Graves' ophthalmopathy and Graves' hyperthyroidism. RNA transcripts yielded amplified TCR beta CDR3 regions. RT-PCR was first run with HTBI primers, then multiplex PCR in a second round. TCRdb reanalysed the multiplex PCR reads using MiXCR and keeps one entry per CDR3 protein. The table shows more than 1,000,000 distinct CDR3 sequences, with about 36% occurring only once. The CDR3 length is 13 residues. V shed 5 bases and J shed 7 bases, with 12 bases lying between them. V usage is TRBV12-3 or TRBV12-4 and J usage is TRBJ1-5; no firm D call. This receptor was identified in an adult man with Graves' hyperthyroidism. The sample was peripheral blood or thyroid tissue (not recorded which). The CDR3 protein is CASSEWLGQPQHF. DNA of the CDR3: TGTGCCAGCAGTGAATGGTTGGGGCAGCCCCAGCATTTT.